One sample yielded the 27 T cell receptor beta chains listed below, sequenced in a study of blood T cell repertoires in COVID-19 (dated by TCRdb to 2019 to 2021). Libraries came from the immunoSEQ multiplex PCR assay. The table comes from immuneACCESS by way of TCRdb, which keeps in-frame sequences with V and J called. Part of the clones is missing from these tables; in studies checked, under half for an unresolved V gene and the rest for unknown reasons. The sample data list a few hundred thousand clones, and around 83% of these were observed just once. The top ten constitute about 0.93% of the sample. Input material: peripheral blood. These receptors were taken from a man aged 35 to 55 with acute or convalescent COVID-19.

This chain connects TRBV19 to TRBJ2-2; TRBD1 aligns across 10 bases. Germline V gives CDR1 LNHDA, CDR2 SQIVND (reference sequence). Losses at the gene ends were 3 bases for V and 6 bases for J; bases not matched to a gene: 10. The CDR3 totals 17 residues. CDR3 in DNA: TGTGCCAGTAGTATCGGGACAGGGGAATTAAATTCCGGGGAGCTGTTTTTT. Its protein is CASSIGTGELNSGELFF.

V is TRBV6-2 or TRBV6-3 and J is TRBJ1-1; D unclear. This CDR3 is 14 amino acids long. Trimming left V 5 bases short and J 11 bases short, with 21 bases between. Germline CDR1 reads MNHEY; CDR2 reads SVGEGT. CDR3 nucleotide sequence: TGTGCCAGCAGTACCGGATGGGGAGCGGCGGATGCTTTCTTT. Protein product: CASSTGWGAADAFF.

The J gene is TRBJ1-2, the V gene TRBV6-5; possibly TRBD1 for D (6 bases). This CDR3 is built from 14 residues. V was cut by 7 bases and J by 6 bases, with 18 bases left in between. Per germline, CDR1 MNHEY and CDR2 SVGAGI. CDR3 nucleotides: TGTGCCAGCATGCGACGGGGGGGCGCGGATGGCTACACCTTC. It translates to CASMRRGGADGYTF.

V and J are TRBV10-2 and TRBJ2-7; 11 bases agree with TRBD1. The CDR3 consists of 20 residues. The germline V gene has CDR1 WSHSY and CDR2 SAAADI. Trimming cost V 0 bases and J 3 bases; bases outside gene matches: 16. This CDR3 is CASSESGSRTGGFSFYEQYF. CDR3 DNA: TGCGCCAGCAGTGAGTCAGGGTCCCGGACAGGGGGCTTTTCTTTCTACGAGCAGTACTTC.

The CDR3 loop reads CASSPDGGISYEQYF. CDR3 bases: TGCGCCAGCAGCCCGGACGGGGGGATCTCCTACGAGCAGTACTTC. This chain connects TRBV5-1 to TRBJ2-7; TRBD2 matches 7 bases. V lost 4 bases, J lost 0 bases, and 7 bases stayed unmatched. The length of the CDR3 is 15 residues. CDR1 and CDR2 (germline): SGHRS, YFSETQ.

The genes are TRBV5-1 and TRBJ2-7, with D possibly matching TRBD2 (8 bases). The germline V gene has CDR1 SGHRS and CDR2 YFSETQ. The CDR3 is made up of 16 amino acids. V was pared by 0 bases and J by 0 bases, with 13 bases between. The CDR3 loop is CASSLVAGQSSYEQYF. In DNA form, the CDR3 reads TGCGCCAGCAGCTTGGTAGCGGGACAGAGCTCCTACGAGCAGTACTTC.

V gene TRBV29-1 combines with J gene TRBJ2-1; tentative D call: TRBD2 (6 bases). Trimming cost V 7 bases and J 1 base, with 11 bases left between them. Per the germline V gene, CDR1 is SQVTM and CDR2 is ANQGSEA. The CDR3 loop spans 13 amino acids. DNA of the CDR3: TGCAGCGGCGGGGACGATTCCTACAATGAGCAGTTCTTC. Its protein product is CSGGDDSYNEQFF.

The gene calls are TRBV27 and TRBJ2-7; TRBD1 aligns across 7 bases. The junction had 5 bases not matched to a gene; V was cut back by 3 bases and J by 0 bases. This CDR3 comprises 15 residues. Germline V gene lookup returns CDR1 MNHEY and CDR2 SMNVEV (reference sequence). Here the CDR3 DNA reads TGTGCCAGCAGTTTCACAGGGGTTAGCTCCTACGAGCAGTACTTC. Translating it yields CASSFTGVSSYEQYF.

The gene calls are TRBV6-4 and TRBJ2-1, with 8 positions matching TRBD1. CDR1 and CDR2 (germline): MRHNA, SNTAGT. Unmatched junction bases numbered 7, after V lost 6 bases and J lost 3 bases. The CDR3 runs 15 residues. The CDR3 DNA reads as TGTGCCAGCAGGGCCAGACAGGGGTACTACAATGAGCAGTTCTTC. Protein product: CASRARQGYYNEQFF.

Only one count was recorded for this clone. CDR3 coding DNA: TGTGCCAGCAGTGTACTCAGGGGCGGCAACACTGAAGCTTTCTTT. Translation gives CASSVLRGGNTEAFF. This chain uses TRBV28 with TRBJ1-1, with D possibly being TRBD1 (6 bases). Germline V gene data show CDR1 as MDHEN and CDR2 as SYDVKM. CDR3 length: 15 amino acids. V was shortened by 5 bases and J by 2 bases, with 15 bases between the two germline ends.

This clone was counted a few times. The chain is built from TRBV29-1 and TRBJ2-7, with D unclear. The V end was cut by 4 bases, the J end by 4 bases, with 11 bases between. CDR1 and CDR2 (germline): SQVTM, ANQGSEA. CDR3 length equals 12 residues. CDR3: CSVGSGIYEQYF. Written as DNA, the CDR3 is TGCAGCGTTGGTTCAGGCATTTACGAGCAGTACTTC.

This clone was observed once. This sequence joins TRBV19 and TRBJ2-1; D not resolved. Deletions cut 3 bases from V and 0 bases from J, with 12 bases between. The CDR3 runs to 16 residues. CDR1 and CDR2 from the germline V gene are LNHDA and SQIVND (reference sequence). The CDR3 DNA reads as TGTGCCAGTAGTATTCGTCCGACAAGCTCCTACAATGAGCAGTTCTTC. Protein product: CASSIRPTSSYNEQFF.

The rearrangement uses TRBV4-3 and TRBJ2-1; the match to TRBD1 covers 8 bases. The CDR3 covers 17 residues. V was pared by 2 bases and J by 6 bases, with 12 bases of the junction left unmatched. The germline V gene has CDR1 LGHNA and CDR2 YSLEER. DNA of the CDR3: TGCGCCAGCAGCCAAACCTGGACAGGGTATGGGATCAATGAGCAGTTCTTC. Its protein is CASSQTWTGYGINEQFF.

The V call is TRBV24-1, the J call TRBJ2-1; possibly TRBD2 for D (5 bases). CDR3 length: 14 amino acids. Deletions cut 6 bases from V and 1 base from J, with 9 bases between. The germline CDR1 and CDR2 sequences are KGHDR and SFDVKD. The CDR3 loop is CATSRGTSYNEQFF. CDR3 bases: TGTGCCACCAGTCGGGGAACATCCTACAATGAGCAGTTCTTC.

This clone was detected only once. This chain links TRBV12-5 with TRBJ2-7, with 9 bases that match TRBD1. The germline V gene encodes CDR1 LGHNT and CDR2 FRNRAP. This CDR3 region has 14 residues. The trim removed 3 bases at V and 5 bases at J, leaving 5 bases unmatched. CDR3 bases: TGTGCTAGTGGTTTTGGACAGGGGAGCCACGAGCAGTACTTC. Protein: CASGFGQGSHEQYF.

This clone was seen only once. The gene calls are TRBV29-1 and TRBJ1-1; 9 bases agree with TRBD1. CDR3 length equals 10 residues. Per the germline V gene, CDR1 is SQVTM and CDR2 is ANQGSEA. CDR3 in DNA: TGCAGGGGGGACAGGGAAGAAGCTTTCTTT. This gives the protein CRGDREEAFF.

The chain has TRBV27 and TRBJ1-6; D perhaps matches TRBD1 (5 bases). V shed 6 bases and J shed 11 bases, with 11 bases lying between them. Looked up from germline, CDR1 is MNHEY and CDR2 is SMNVEV (reference sequence). The CDR3 contains 12 residues. CDR3 residues: CASSMRGTPLHF. The CDR3 nucleotides read TGTGCCAGCAGCATGCGGGGGACACCCCTCCACTTT.

The rearrangement uses TRBV21-1 and TRBJ1-1; the table's D call, TRBD1, has no DNA check behind it. TRBV21-1 is reported as a pseudogene. This CDR3 has 24 amino acids. This CDR3 is CASSKEHGHRGALSSTPPNTEAFF. The CDR3 bases are TGTGCCAGCAGCAAAGAACATGGCCACAGGGGCGCACTGAGCAGCACCCCTCCGAACACTGAAGCTTTCTTT.

The gene calls are TRBV4-3 and TRBJ2-1, with a weak D call TRBD2 (7 bases). V was shortened by 1 base and J by 6 bases, with 13 bases between the two germline ends. The V gene's germline CDR1 is LGHNA and CDR2 YSLEER. The CDR3 covers 15 residues. The CDR3 DNA sequence: TGCGCCAGCAGCCAAGTGGGGGGGCGGGGCAATGAGCAGTTCTTC. This gives the protein CASSQVGGRGNEQFF.

This chain joins TRBV9 and TRBJ1-1, with D possibly matching TRBD1 (6 bases). This CDR3 has 15 residues. CDR1 is SGDLS and CDR2 is YYNGEE in the germline V gene. The ends were cut back, 4 bases at V and 5 bases at J, with 18 bases in the middle. This chain's CDR3 is CASSPRGGQVTEAFF. In DNA form, the CDR3 reads TGTGCCAGCAGCCCGCGGGGGGGGCAGGTGACTGAAGCTTTCTTT.

The sample holds one count of this clone. The chain couples TRBV19 to TRBJ1-6, with 11 bases fitting TRBD1. The CDR3 is 18 amino acids. CDR1 and CDR2 (germline): LNHDA, SQIVND (reference sequence). Trimming at V came to 2 bases and at J to 9 bases, leaving 12 bases not matched to a gene. In nucleotides, the CDR3 is TGTGCCAGTAGTATATTGGGACAGGGGGAAAGTAGTAGTTCACCCCTCCACTTT. Its protein product is CASSILGQGESSSSPLHF. The whole variable domain, remainder taken from reference TRBV19 and TRBJ1-6, is DGGITQSPKYLFRKEGQNVTLSCEQNLNHDAMYWYRQDPGQGLRLIYYSQIVNDFQKGDIAEGYSVSREKKESFPLTVTSAQKNPTAFYLCASSILGQGESSSSPLHFGNGTRLTVT.

This clone was seen only a few times. This chain joins TRBV7-2 and TRBJ2-5; possibly TRBD2 for D (7 bases). The CDR3 is made up of 15 amino acids. V dropped 2 bases and J dropped 5 bases, with 15 bases sitting between them. Germline CDR1 and CDR2: SGHTA and FQGNSA. The CDR3 bases are TGTGCCAGCAGCTTATTAGGAGGGAGGGGGGAGACCCAGTACTTC. Protein sequence: CASSLLGGRGETQYF.

The chain carries TRBV19 and TRBJ2-7; TRBD2 might be the D (5 bases). This CDR3 region has 16 residues. V shed 5 bases and J shed 2 bases, with 19 bases lying between them. The germline V gene encodes CDR1 LNHDA and CDR2 SQIVND (reference sequence). The CDR3: CASSPRGSIKAYEQYF. The CDR3 DNA sequence: TGTGCCAGTAGTCCCCGGGGTAGCATAAAGGCCTACGAGCAGTACTTC.

Here the CDR3 reads CASSYQGGDGYTF. The CDR3 DNA follows: TGTGCCAGCAGCTACCAGGGTGGCGATGGCTACACCTTC. V gene TRBV7-2 combines with J gene TRBJ1-2; tentatively, D is TRBD1 (5 bases). The germline gives CDR1 SGHTA, CDR2 FQGNSA. The CDR3 is 13 amino acids. V was trimmed by 4 bases and J by 6 bases, leaving 12 bases between them.

The chain recombines TRBV7-3 with TRBJ1-6, with D possibly matching TRBD1 (6 bases). The CDR3 totals 14 residues. V dropped 0 bases and J dropped 7 bases, with 7 bases sitting between them. Per germline, CDR1 SGHTA and CDR2 FQGTGA. CDR3 in amino acids: CASSLTDRNSPLHF. The CDR3 DNA follows: TGTGCCAGCAGCTTAACCGACAGGAATTCACCCCTCCACTTT.

The chain couples TRBV11-3 to TRBJ1-1; D perhaps matches TRBD1 (5 bases). Germline V CDR1 and CDR2: SGHNT, YENEEA. This CDR3 is built from 13 residues. V lost 5 bases and J 2 bases, leaving 9 bases between the germline ends. CDR3 sequence (DNA): TGTGCCAGCAGCATACAGGTTAACACTGAAGCTTTCTTT. Translation: CASSIQVNTEAFF.

This clone has just one count. J is TRBJ1-1 and V is TRBV3-1 (or the pseudogene TRBV3-2), with D possibly matching TRBD1 (5 bases). Trimming took off 6 bases at V and 5 bases at J, with 13 bases between the two ends. The CDR3 is 13 residues long. The germline gives CDR1 LGHDT, CDR2 YNNKEL (reference sequence). The CDR3 bases are TGTGCCAGCAGTTTCGGGGGGGTTACTGAAGCTTTCTTT. Translating gives CASSFGGVTEAFF.